Listed below are T cell receptor beta chains from one sample, sequenced in a study of T cell responses to AZD1222 COVID-19 vaccine. TCRdb's table, derived via immunoSEQ multiplex PCR, lists solely in-frame clones and lacks some. The sample lists 100,000 to 150,000 clones, approximately 88% seen once, with around 30% in the top ten. The material was peripheral blood, obtained on day 0 of AZD1222 vaccination. These receptor sequences come from an adult in good health. Both conserved end residues are part of each CDR3. Fields, in order: D gene, clone size, J gene, V gene, CDR3 DNA, CDR3 protein. A D gene is named only where the DNA matches it firmly. Clone size is shown for a subset of rows, as once, few, many or a class of expanded clone.

>TRBD1|-|TRBJ1-6|TRBV6-2/TRBV6-3
TGTGCCAGCAGTTACGAGAGGACAGGCGATAATTCACCCCTCCACTTT
CASSYERTGDNSPLHF
>TRBD1|once|TRBJ2-7|TRBV24-1
TGTGCCACCAGTGAGTCACAGGGGGCCGAGCAGTACTTC
CATSESQGAEQYF
>TRBD1|-|TRBJ1-2|TRBV16
TGTGCCAGCAGCGGACAGGGAATATCTGGCTACACCTTC
CASSGQGISGYTF
>TRBD2|-|TRBJ2-1|TRBV6-1
TGTGCCAGCAGTGAACTCAGCGGGGGGAATGAGCAGTTCTTC
CASSELSGGNEQFF
>-|-|TRBJ2-2|TRBV7-9
TGTGCCAGCAGCTTCTCTGCGAACACCGGGGAGCTGTTTTTT
CASSFSANTGELFF
>-|-|TRBJ1-5|TRBV23-1
TGCGCCAGCAGTCAATCGCTCAGGGTGGGGGGCTCCTATAGCAATCAGCCCCAGCATTTT
CASSQSLRVGGSYSNQPQHF
>-|-|TRBJ1-4|TRBV5-4
TGTGCCAGCAGCTGGACGAATCGGGGGGCTGGTGAAAAACTGTTTTTT
CASSWTNRGAGEKLFF
>-|-|TRBJ2-7|TRBV12-3/TRBV12-4
TGTGCCAGCAGTTTAGCGAGCTCCTACGAGCAGTACTTC
CASSLASSYEQYF
>TRBD1|-|TRBJ1-2|TRBV6-2/TRBV6-3
TGTGCCAGCAGCGCGCGTCCGGGACAGTTTGGTGTGAGCTATGGCTACACCTTC
CASSARPGQFGVSYGYTF
>TRBD2|-|TRBJ2-1|TRBV5-6
TGTGCCAGCACCCAACCGGGACTACATAAATACAATGAGCAGTTCTTC
CASTQPGLHKYNEQFF
>-|-|TRBJ2-1|TRBV5-1
TGCGCCAGCAGCTCGCTAGCGTCATCCGTCAATGAGCAGTTCTTC
CASSSLASSVNEQFF
>TRBD1|-|TRBJ1-5|TRBV18
TGTGCCAGCTCACCCGACTGGGGGACAGGGGGTCCCCAGCATTTT
CASSPDWGTGGPQHF
>TRBD2|-|TRBJ2-7|TRBV5-1
TGCGCCAGCAGCGGCGGGGTGGTTAGCGGGGCCTACGAGCAGTACTTC
CASSGGVVSGAYEQYF
>-|-|TRBJ1-4|TRBV5-8
TGTGCCAGCAGCTTGGGGTCCGCCGGGGGTGAAAAACTGTTTTTT
CASSLGSAGGEKLFF
>-|once|TRBJ1-4|TRBV3-1/TRBV3-2
TGTGCCAGCAGCTTTGGACGGAATGAAAAACTGTTTTTT
CASSFGRNEKLFF
>TRBD2|-|TRBJ2-1|TRBV7-3
TGTGCCAGCAGCTTAATAGCGGGAAACAATGAGCAGTTCTTC
CASSLIAGNNEQFF
>-|-|TRBJ1-4|TRBV30
TGTGCCTGGAGTACGCCGCTACGTGCTGAAAAACTGTTTTTT
CAWSTPLRAEKLFF
>-|once|TRBJ1-1|TRBV4-3
TGCGCCAGCAGCCAGGGGAACCCGACAGCTGAAGCTTTCTTT
CASSQGNPTAEAFF
>TRBD2|-|TRBJ2-7|TRBV18
TGTGCCAGCTCAGCCCAAGGACTAGCGGGGGACTACGAGCAGTACTTC
CASSAQGLAGDYEQYF
>TRBD1|-|TRBJ1-1|TRBV30
TGTGCCTGGAGTGCGACAGGGCCGAACACTGAAGCTTTCTTT
CAWSATGPNTEAFF
>TRBD2|-|TRBJ2-1|TRBV7-7
TGTGCTAGCAGCCCCCGACTAGCGGGAGCTAAAAATGAGCAGTTCTTC
CASSPRLAGAKNEQFF
>TRBD2|-|TRBJ2-3|TRBV24-1
TGTGCCACCCCTCCTAGCGGGTTGGATACGCAGTATTTT
CATPPSGLDTQYF
>TRBD1|-|TRBJ2-7|TRBV5-1
TGCGCCAGCAGAGGGACAGGGGACGCCTACGAGCAGTACTTC
CASRGTGDAYEQYF
>-|-|TRBJ2-7|TRBV9
TGTGCCAGCAGCGTAGGTGTGGACCTCCCCTACGAGCAGTACTTC
CASSVGVDLPYEQYF
>-|once|TRBJ1-3|TRBV5-3
TGTGCCAGAAGCACAGGCTTCTCCTCTGGAAACACCATATATTTT
CARSTGFSSGNTIYF
>TRBD1|-|TRBJ1-1|TRBV2
TGTGCCAGCAGTGTTCCTGGACAGGGACAGAACACTGAAGCTTTCTTT
CASSVPGQGQNTEAFF
>-|-|TRBJ1-1|TRBV19
TGTGCCAGTAGTATCAAGCTAAGGGACACTGAAGCTTTCTTT
CASSIKLRDTEAFF
>-|-|TRBJ1-5|TRBV30
TGTGCCTGGAGTGGCAGGGGAGGGAATCAGCCCCAGCATTTT
CAWSGRGGNQPQHF
>-|once|TRBJ2-7|TRBV3-1/TRBV3-2
TGTGCCAGCAGCCCAGACCTTTGGACCTCTCCCACCTACGAGCAGTACTTC
CASSPDLWTSPTYEQYF
>TRBD2|-|TRBJ2-1|TRBV6-5
TGTGCCAGCATCGGAGCGGGAGGTTCCCTCGGGCAGTTCTTC
CASIGAGGSLGQFF
>-|-|TRBJ1-3|TRBV7-6
TGTTCCTGGGGTACAGGAAACACCATATATTTT
CSWGTGNTIYF
>TRBD2|-|TRBJ2-5|TRBV10-3
TGTGCCATCAGTGAAGGGACTACGGTTGAGACCCAGTACTTC
CAISEGTTVETQYF
>-|-|TRBJ2-2|TRBV5-1
TGCGCCAGCAGCCCGCGTGTTATTACCGGGGAGCTGTTTTTT
CASSPRVITGELFF
>TRBD1|-|TRBJ1-1|TRBV10-3
TGTGCCATCAGTGCCGGGACAGGGGGACTAATGAACACTGAAGCTTTCTTT
CAISAGTGGLMNTEAFF
>-|-|TRBJ2-3|TRBV12-1
TGTGCCAGCAGCCAGGCTAGCGGGGGGCCGCAGGAAACGCAGTATTTT
CASSQASGGPQETQYF
>TRBD2|-|TRBJ2-5|TRBV13
TGTGCCAGCAGCTTAAGTGCGGGAGGGTTGGAGACCCAGTACTTC
CASSLSAGGLETQYF
>-|-|TRBJ1-4|TRBV9
TGTGCCAGCAGCGCAGCGGGGGGGCTCGGGACTAATGAAAAACTGTTTTTT
CASSAAGGLGTNEKLFF
>-|-|TRBJ2-1|TRBV24-1
TGTGCCACCAGTGACGGGAGTCGAGGTGAGCAGTTCTTC
CATSDGSRGEQFF
>TRBD1|-|TRBJ2-1|TRBV29-1
TGCAGCGTTGCGATTCCCGGACAGGGTAGCAATGAGCAGTTCTTC
CSVAIPGQGSNEQFF
>-|-|TRBJ1-5|TRBV19
TGTGCCAGTAGTGATACAGGGTTCCCTAATCAGCCCCAGCATTTT
CASSDTGFPNQPQHF
>-|-|TRBJ1-2|TRBV3-1/TRBV3-2
TGTGCCAGCAGACCCTATATAAACGGGGGCCGTGGCTACACCTTC
CASRPYINGGRGYTF
>TRBD1|-|TRBJ2-7|TRBV6-5
TGTGCCAGCAGTTACTCGGGGGGACAGGGCTGGTACGAGCAGTACTTC
CASSYSGGQGWYEQYF
>TRBD1|-|TRBJ1-2|TRBV7-3
TGTGCCAGCAGCCCGACAGGGGGAGGCTATGGCTACACCTTC
CASSPTGGGYGYTF
>-|-|TRBJ1-4|TRBV3-1/TRBV3-2
TGTGCCAGCAGCCAAGATCTGGTGGTTAATGAAAAACTGTTTTTT
CASSQDLVVNEKLFF
>-|-|TRBJ1-2|TRBV5-4
TGTGCCAGCAGCTTGGATCAGGGAAGCTATGGCTACACCTTC
CASSLDQGSYGYTF
>-|-|TRBJ1-2|TRBV7-2
TGTGCCAGCAGCTTATCCCTCTCAGGGGACTATGGCTACACCTTC
CASSLSLSGDYGYTF
>-|-|TRBJ1-6|TRBV2
TGTGCCAGCAGTGCAATGAGGTCCTATAATTCACCCCTCCACTTT
CASSAMRSYNSPLHF
>-|-|TRBJ1-5|TRBV21-1
TGTGCCAGCAGGACCCGGGACAGGGGAGGCGGGCAGCCCCAGCATTTT
CASRTRDRGGGQPQHF
>TRBD1|-|TRBJ2-7|TRBV7-2
TGTGCCAGCAGCCTAACGGGACAGGGAAGCTACGAGCAGTACTTC
CASSLTGQGSYEQYF
>-|-|TRBJ1-3|TRBV5-6
TGTGCCAGCAGCTCCCAAAAGGCTGGAAACACCATATATTTT
CASSSQKAGNTIYF
>-|-|TRBJ2-3|TRBV7-2
TGTGCCAGCAGCGAGGGTCCGGCGGATACGCAGTATTTT
CASSEGPADTQYF
>-|once|TRBJ2-3|TRBV9
TGTGCCAGCAGCGAAGGACAGATGAGCACAGATACGCAGTATTTT
CASSEGQMSTDTQYF
>TRBD1|-|TRBJ1-4|TRBV18
TGTGCCAGCTCCCCGCCCGGAGGGGGCCTGAATGAAAAACTGTTTTTT
CASSPPGGGLNEKLFF
>TRBD1|-|TRBJ2-7|TRBV6-5
TGTGCCAGCAGTTACCGGGACACAGGGGCCTACGAGCAGTACTTC
CASSYRDTGAYEQYF